This note documents a single T cell receptor (beta chain) sequence. Method: immunoSEQ multiplex PCR; TCRdb's copy keeps in-frame clones and lacks some. The sample records around 80,000 clones, nearly 99% being singletons. CDR1 is SGHTA and CDR2 is FQGNSA in the germline V gene. Trimming left V 5 bases short and J 0 bases short, with 11 bases between. The CDR3 is made up of 15 amino acids. This record comes from a study of technical replicates of blood from a handful of donors. The sample taken for sequencing was T cells isolated from PBMCs. The receptor was derived from a human donor in good health. This chain joins TRBV7-2 and TRBJ1-3; D not certain. The CDR3 DNA reads as TGTGCCAGCAGCCAAGACGGGTCCTCTGGAAACACCATATATTTT. This encodes CASSQDGSSGNTIYF.